These T cell receptor beta chains were read from a single sample in a study of T cell changes during pregnancy in multiple sclerosis. TCRdb's table, derived via immunoSEQ multiplex PCR, lists solely in-frame clones and lacks some. This sample has around 69,000 clones, with less than 95% found just once. The source was peripheral blood, collected in the second trimester of pregnancy. All receptors derive from a female donor in good health, enrolled as a control in a pregnancy study. Each CDR3 is given with its conserved first and last residue. Fields, in order: clone size, J gene, D gene, V gene, CDR3 DNA, CDR3 protein. A D gene is named only where the DNA matches it firmly. Some rows mark clone size as missing; the rest say once, few, many or name a class of expanded clone.

NA | TRBJ2-1 | NA | TRBV19 | TGTGCCAGTAGTATGGACAGAAGCTCCTACAATGAGCAGTTCTTC | CASSMDRSSYNEQFF
NA | TRBJ1-2 | NA | TRBV18 | TGTGCCAGCTCACGAACCGGGGAAAGTAAAGGCTACACCTTC | CASSRTGESKGYTF
once | TRBJ2-1 | NA | TRBV6-5 | TGTGCCAGCAGTCCCTCTTTTGGTACTTGGAATGAGCAGTTCTTC | CASSPSFGTWNEQFF
few | TRBJ2-7 | NA | TRBV2 | TGTGCCAGCAGCCCCTCGGGATACGAGCAGTACTTC | CASSPSGYEQYF
NA | TRBJ1-2 | NA | TRBV13 | TGTGCCAGCAGCCTAACCCCCGGGACATCAGATCCTGGGGGCTACACCTTC | CASSLTPGTSDPGGYTF
NA | TRBJ2-1 | NA | TRBV6-5 | TGTGCCAGCAGTTACGCCTCTAGCTACAATGAGCAGTTCTTC | CASSYASSYNEQFF
NA | TRBJ2-3 | TRBD1 | TRBV7-9 | TGTGCCAGCAGCTCAGGGGGTGGAGTCACAGATACGCAGTATTTT | CASSSGGGVTDTQYF
NA | TRBJ2-2 | TRBD1 | TRBV5-1 | TGCGCCAGCAGCAGGGGACAGGCGAACACCGGGGAGCTGTTTTTT | CASSRGQANTGELFF
NA | TRBJ2-1 | NA | TRBV5-1 | TGCGCCAGCAGCTTGACGGGGGACTCCTACAATGAGCAGTTCTTC | CASSLTGDSYNEQFF
NA | TRBJ1-1 | TRBD1 | TRBV5-1 | TGCGCCAGCAGCTCTGGGACAGGGGGCTCCGGAGCTTTCTTT | CASSSGTGGSGAFF
NA | TRBJ2-1 | TRBD2 | TRBV15 | TGTGCCACCAGCCGGGGACTAGCGGGGGGGGACAATGAGCAGTTCTTC | CATSRGLAGGDNEQFF
once | TRBJ2-7 | NA | TRBV6-5 | TGTGCCAGCAGTGGGCAGGGCAAAGTCGAGCAGTACTTC | CASSGQGKVEQYF
NA | TRBJ2-1 | NA | TRBV5-8 | TGTGCCAGCAGCTTAGCTAGCTACAATGAGCAGTTCTTC | CASSLASYNEQFF
NA | TRBJ2-3 | TRBD2 | TRBV9 | TGTGCCAGCAGCGCTAAATGGACTAGCGACTACACAGATACGCAGTATTTT | CASSAKWTSDYTDTQYF
NA | TRBJ2-7 | NA | TRBV28 | TGTGCCAGCAGTTTTGCGGGAATAGTTAAAGTTGAAGGCTACGAGCAGTACTTC | CASSFAGIVKVEGYEQYF
NA | TRBJ2-1 | TRBD2 | TRBV6-5 | TGTGCCAGCAGTTTGCTCGAGGGCGGGAGCTACAATGAGCAGTTCTTC | CASSLLEGGSYNEQFF
NA | TRBJ1-1 | NA | TRBV11-2 | TGTGCCAGCAGCTTAGGTGCAGGTTTAGCTTTCTTT | CASSLGAGLAFF
NA | TRBJ2-3 | NA | TRBV6-4 | TGTGCCAGCAGCCTAACAGCTAGCACAGATACGCAGTATTTT | CASSLTASTDTQYF
NA | TRBJ2-1 | TRBD2 | TRBV9 | TGTGCCAGCAGAGCGGGGGGGGAGGCTTCCACCTACAATGAGCAGTTCTTC | CASRAGGEASTYNEQFF
NA | TRBJ1-4 | NA | TRBV4-1 | TGCGCCAGCAGCCCTCCGACAGGAACTAATGAAAAACTGTTTTTT | CASSPPTGTNEKLFF
many | TRBJ1-1 | NA | TRBV30 | TGTGCCTGGAGTGGGACAGCGAACACTGAAGCTTTCTTT | CAWSGTANTEAFF
NA | TRBJ2-7 | NA | TRBV18 | TGTGCCAGCTCACCATTCAGGGAAGCCCACGAGCAGTACTTC | CASSPFREAHEQYF
many | TRBJ2-7 | TRBD1 | TRBV5-6 | TGTGCCAGCAGCGGGACAGGGGGCGCACTACAGTACTTC | CASSGTGGALQYF
once | TRBJ1-6 | NA | TRBV9 | TGTGCCAGCAGCGTAGCTCTGGCAGATCATTCACCCCTCCACTTT | CASSVALADHSPLHF
NA | TRBJ2-1 | TRBD2 | TRBV27 | TGTGCCAGCAGTTTAAGGCCCTGGGGGGGTTTCGACGCCAATGAGCAGTTCTTC | CASSLRPWGGFDANEQFF
once | TRBJ1-2 | TRBD1 | TRBV14 | TGTGCCAGCAGCCAGTCGACAGGGGGCTACTATGGCTACACCTTC | CASSQSTGGYYGYTF
NA | TRBJ2-1 | TRBD2 | TRBV5-4 | TGTGCCAGCAGCCCGACTAGCGGGATGGGGAGTGAGCAGTTCTTC | CASSPTSGMGSEQFF
once | TRBJ2-6 | NA | TRBV2 | TGTGCCAGCAGTGAAGTAGGAGGGGCCGTCTCTGGGGCCAACGTCCTGACTTTC | CASSEVGGAVSGANVLTF
NA | TRBJ1-1 | NA | TRBV21-1 | TGTGCCAGCAGCATCCATCCGGACAGGTCGGGGAACACTGAAGCTTTCTTT | CASSIHPDRSGNTEAFF
NA | TRBJ2-7 | TRBD2 | TRBV7-2 | TGTGCCAGCAGCTACCAAGCCGGGACTAGCGGGGGTATCGAGCAGTACTTC | CASSYQAGTSGGIEQYF
NA | TRBJ2-1 | NA | TRBV30 | TGTGCCTGGAGTCCCCGTGGGGCTATCTACAATGAGCAGTTCTTC | CAWSPRGAIYNEQFF
NA | TRBJ2-3 | NA | TRBV18 | TGTGCCAGCACCTGGACATCTAGCACAGATACGCAGTATTTT | CASTWTSSTDTQYF